The 32 T cell receptor beta chains presented below share a single source sample, sequenced in a study of T cells after yellow fever vaccination. TCRdb fed the 5' RACE reads into MiXCR, producing one record per CDR3 protein. The sample records around 250,000 distinct CDR3 sequences, less than 9% being singletons. Sample: CD4+ T cells sorted from PBMCs, taken 15 days after the yellow fever booster vaccination. All receptors come from a man aged 25-45 years who received the YFV17D yellow fever vaccine.

This clonotype was observed a handful of times. The chain uses TRBV29-1 and TRBJ1-2, with D perhaps TRBD1 (6 bases). Germline CDR1 and CDR2: SQVTM and ANQGSEA. This CDR3 contains 10 residues. With 7 bases removed from V and 7 bases from J, the gap between germline ends came to 10 bases. The CDR3 region has the DNA TGCAGCGCGGCGGACAGTGGCTACACCTTC. It translates to CSAADSGYTF.

The chain recombines TRBV6-5 with TRBJ2-5, with D perhaps matching TRBD1 or TRBD2 (7 bases each). V shed 5 bases and J shed 5 bases, with 15 bases lying between them. The CDR3 sequence is 14 residues long. Germline-derived CDR1 and CDR2 are MNHEY and SVGAGI. The CDR3 coding sequence is TGTGCCAGCAGTCAGAACAGGGGAGGGGAGACCCAGTACTTC. It translates to CASSQNRGGETQYF.

The CDR3 loop is CSAVKGTYEQYF. CDR3 sequence (DNA): TGCAGTGCTGTAAAAGGGACCTACGAGCAGTACTTC. The chain couples TRBV20-1 to TRBJ2-7; D gene ambiguous. Trimming removed 5 bases from V and 2 bases from J, with 10 bases in between. Germline V gives CDR1 DFQATT, CDR2 SNEGSKA (reference sequence). CDR3 length equals 12 residues.

V usage is TRBV14 and J usage is TRBJ2-3, with D maybe TRBD1 (6 bases). Germline CDR1 SGHDN, CDR2 FVKESK. Trimming pared 5 bases from V and 4 bases from J, leaving 10 bases between. CDR3 length: 13 amino acids. CDR3 bases: TGTGCCAGCAGCACAGGGCCCGCAGATACGCAGTATTTT. Translated, it gives CASSTGPADTQYF.

CDR3 region: CSAPMVLREGEQYF. The CDR3 bases are TGCAGTGCGCCCATGGTGCTGCGGGAGGGGGAGCAGTACTTC. V and J are TRBV20-1 and TRBJ2-7, with TRBD2 matching over 9 bases. With 6 bases clipped from V and 7 bases from J, the junction kept 13 bases outside the gene matches. This CDR3 has 14 residues. Germline-derived CDR1 and CDR2 are DFQATT and SNEGSKA (reference sequence).

This clonotype was seen at least ten times. The V gene is TRBV5-4, the J gene TRBJ2-2, with no clear D. With 4 bases removed from V and 8 bases from J, the gap between germline ends came to 12 bases. CDR1 is SGHNT and CDR2 is YYREEE in the germline V gene (reference sequence). The CDR3 length is 13 residues. CDR3 coding DNA: TGTGCCAGCAGCCGGTCTCAGTTGGGGGAGCTGTTTTTT. Its translation: CASSRSQLGELFF.

In its sample, this clonotype was seen a few times. The rearrangement uses TRBV3-1 and TRBJ1-4; the D is unclear. Germline CDR1 and CDR2: LGHDT and YNNKEL (reference sequence). V was shortened by 4 bases and J by 5 bases, with 8 bases between the two germline ends. The CDR3 has 13 amino acids. The CDR3 DNA reads TGTGCCAGCAGCCCCGGACTCAATGAAAAACTGTTTTTT. This translates into CASSPGLNEKLFF.

This clonotype showed up just a few times. V gene TRBV20-1 combines with J gene TRBJ2-1, with a weak D call TRBD2 (6 bases). Between the trimmed V and J ends, which lost 6 bases and 0 bases, there was a span of 12 bases. This CDR3 has 14 amino acids. The germline CDR1 and CDR2 sequences are DFQATT and SNEGSKA (reference sequence). CDR3 loop: CSALTRGSYNEQFF. In DNA form, the CDR3 reads TGCAGTGCCCTGACGCGGGGCTCCTACAATGAGCAGTTCTTC.

This clonotype appeared many times. An end of the junction differs from the germline gene, which may be a read error. This CDR3 reads CASSLTGTTNEQFF. The CDR3 DNA is TGTGCTAGCAGCTTAACCGGGACTACAAATGAGCAGTTCTTC. The chain joins TRBV7-7 to TRBJ2-1; TRBD2 matches at 7 bases. Per the germline V gene, CDR1 is SSHAT and CDR2 is FNYEAQ (reference sequence). The CDR3 spans 14 residues.

The chain combines TRBV10-3 with TRBJ2-2; 7 bases are shared with TRBD1. With 0 bases clipped from V and 0 bases from J, the junction kept 4 bases outside the gene matches. CDR3 length equals 17 residues. Germline CDR1 and CDR2: ENHRY and SYGVKD. The CDR3 reads CAISESPGQANTGELFF. As DNA, the CDR3 is TGTGCCATCAGTGAGTCCCCTGGACAGGCGAACACCGGGGAGCTGTTTTTT.

There are a few counts of this clonotype. The chain employs TRBV7-9 and TRBJ1-2; D gene ambiguous. There are 13 residues in the CDR3. The V end was cut by 1 base, the J end by 7 bases, with 10 bases between. The germline CDR1 and CDR2 sequences are SEHNR and FQNEAQ (reference sequence). Here the CDR3 reads CASSLEGVRGYTF. The CDR3 DNA sequence: TGTGCCAGCAGCTTAGAGGGAGTTCGTGGCTACACCTTC.

This clonotype was picked up many times. V gene TRBV28 combines with J gene TRBJ2-7; D might be TRBD1 or TRBD2, each matching 5 bases. This CDR3 region has 12 residues. CDR1 and CDR2 (germline): MDHEN, SYDVKM. Trimming took 10 bases from V and 3 from J, leaving 13 bases between them. The CDR3 sequence is CATGRNYYEQYF. The DNA of the CDR3 is TGTGCCACGGGACGGAATTACTACGAGCAGTACTTC.

This clonotype was observed many times. V gene TRBV29-1 combines with J gene TRBJ2-1; D uncertain. V gave up 3 bases and J gave up 8 bases, with 11 bases separating them. The CDR3 contains 12 residues. Germline V CDR1 and CDR2: SQVTM, ANQGSEA. CDR3 DNA: TGCAGCGTTGACAGCTTCTCCCATGAGCAGTTCTTC. This encodes CSVDSFSHEQFF.

This clonotype was seen repeatedly, ten times or more. This chain links TRBV30 with TRBJ2-4; TRBD1 agrees at 7 bases. Germline CDR1 is GTSNPN and CDR2 is SVGIG (reference sequence). The CDR3 is 14 amino acids. After removal of 7 bases from V and 3 bases from J, the junction contained 9 bases not matched to a gene. DNA of the CDR3: TGTGCCTCCGGGACAGACGGAGGCAAAAACATTCAGTACTTC. It translates to CASGTDGGKNIQYF.

The chain couples TRBV18 to TRBJ2-7, with D perhaps TRBD1 (6 bases). V was pared by 3 bases and J by 5 bases, with 11 bases between. The CDR3 covers 13 residues. Germline CDR1 reads KGHSH; CDR2 reads LQKENI. The CDR3 DNA follows: TGTGCCAGCTCACCTGCAGGGGCGCACGAGCAGTACTTC. Translating gives CASSPAGAHEQYF. Complete variable domain (other parts from reference TRBV18 and TRBJ2-7): NAGVMQNPRHLVRRRGQEARLRCSPMKGHSHVYWYRQLPEEGLKFMVYLQKENIIDESGMPKERFSAEFPKEGPSILRIQQVVRGDSAAYFCASSPAGAHEQYFGPGTRLTVT.

This clonotype occurred many times. The V and J genes are TRBV20-1 and TRBJ1-1; tentative D call: TRBD1 (6 bases). The germline V gene encodes CDR1 DFQATT and CDR2 SNEGSKA (reference sequence). The V end was cut by 4 bases, the J end by 4 bases, with 13 bases between. CDR3 length equals 13 residues. In DNA form, the CDR3 reads TGCAGTGCTAAACAGGGAGGTGGCACTGAAGCTTTCTTT. It encodes CSAKQGGGTEAFF.

The chain employs TRBV5-1 and TRBJ2-1, with D possibly matching TRBD2 (5 bases). Germline V gene sequence: CDR1 SGHRS, CDR2 YFSETQ. The CDR3 totals 16 residues. Trimming stripped 1 base from V and 4 bases from J, with 15 bases between. The CDR3 nucleotides are TGCGCCAGCAGCTTGAGATCCTCGACTAATTACAATGAGCAGTTCTTC. This codes for CASSLRSSTNYNEQFF.

To note about this clonotype: A much larger clone is a single base away; this may be a read error. The chain recombines TRBV29-1 with TRBJ2-3, with a weak D call TRBD2 (5 bases). V was trimmed by 6 bases and J by 6 bases, leaving 22 bases between them. Germline V gene lookup returns CDR1 SQVTM and CDR2 ANQGSEA. This CDR3 is 15 amino acids long. The CDR3 loop is CSVLGLALGLDTQYF. CDR3 DNA sequence: TGCAGCGTCCTAGGACTCGCCTTAGGCCTGGATACGCAGTATTTT.

Of note for this clonotype: The junction and the germline gene differ at one end; a read error may be behind it. The V call is TRBV7-2, the J call TRBJ2-1; possible D gene TRBD1, 5 bases. The CDR3 length is 14 residues. The V gene's germline CDR1 is SGHTA and CDR2 FQGNSA. CDR3 nucleotide sequence: TGTGCCAGCAGCCACTTAGGGGTCTACAATGAGCACTTCTTC. This encodes CASSHLGVYNEHFF. The full variable domain, in which reference TRBV7-2 and TRBJ2-1 provide the parts outside the CDR3, is GAGVSQSPSNKVTEKGKDVELRCDPISGHTALYWYRQSLGQGLEFLIYFQGNSAPDKSGLPSDRFSAERTGGSVSTLTIQRTQQEDSAVYLCASSHLGVYNEHFFGPGTRLTVL.

This clonotype has a handful of counts. V and J are TRBV9 and TRBJ2-3; 8 bases line up with TRBD2. The CDR3 has 14 residues. Germline V gene sequence: CDR1 SGDLS, CDR2 YYNGEE. The V and J ends lost 3 bases and 4 bases, in that order; junction bases with no gene match: 4. The CDR3 DNA reads TGTGCCAGCAGCGGAACTAGCGGTTCAGATACGCAGTATTTT. This codes for CASSGTSGSDTQYF. Combining the CDR3 with reference TRBV9 and TRBJ2-3 gives the whole variable domain DSGVTQTPKHLITATGQRVTLRCSPRSGDLSVYWYQQSLDQGLQFLIQYYNGEERAKGNILERFSAQQFPDLHSELNLSSLELGDSALYFCASSGTSGSDTQYFGPGTRLTVL.

The genes are TRBV4-3 and TRBJ1-6; D ambiguous. This CDR3 has 13 amino acids. V dropped 0 bases and J dropped 6 bases, with 3 bases sitting between them. From germline, CDR1 is LGHNA and CDR2 YSLEER. The CDR3 loop reads CASSQEANSPLHF. The CDR3 nucleotides read TGCGCCAGCAGCCAAGAGGCTAATTCACCCCTCCACTTT.

This clonotype was found a few times. J is TRBJ2-1 and V is TRBV30; TRBD1 matches 9 bases. The germline CDR1 and CDR2 sequences are GTSNPN and SVGIG (reference sequence). The CDR3 runs 15 residues. The V and J ends lost 2 bases and 3 bases, in that order; junction bases with no gene match: 5. CDR3 DNA sequence: TGTGCCTGGAGTCAGTGGGACAGGGACTACAATGAGCAGTTCTTC. Translation: CAWSQWDRDYNEQFF.

The chain links TRBV20-1 to TRBJ2-2; 7 nucleotides align to TRBD1. V trimming: 0 bases; J trimming: 10 bases; junction bases outside the gene matches: 8. Germline values: CDR1 DFQATT, CDR2 SNEGSKA (reference sequence). The CDR3 has 14 residues. The CDR3 protein is CSARDAGTAVELFF. The CDR3 bases are TGCAGTGCTAGAGATGCCGGGACAGCGGTGGAGCTGTTTTTT.

This clonotype was detected only a few times. The chain couples TRBV20-1 to TRBJ2-3; tentative D call: TRBD1 (6 bases). CDR3 length: 14 amino acids. V was clipped by 5 bases and J by 4 bases, with 16 bases between them. Looked up from germline, CDR1 is DFQATT and CDR2 is SNEGSKA (reference sequence). For the CDR3, the DNA is TGCAGTGCTTATCTTAGGGGGACATCAGATACGCAGTATTTT. Amino acids: CSAYLRGTSDTQYF.

This chain uses TRBV7-9 with TRBJ2-2, with D possibly matching TRBD2 (5 bases). Per germline, CDR1 SEHNR and CDR2 FQNEAQ (reference sequence). This CDR3 spans 13 amino acids. The V gene lost 4 bases and the J gene lost 7 bases, with 10 bases spanning the gap. The CDR3 protein is CASSWTGNGELFF. The CDR3 nucleotides are TGTGCCAGCAGCTGGACCGGGAACGGGGAGCTGTTTTTT.

This clonotype was counted ten times or more. This chain links TRBV15 with TRBJ2-1; D not resolved. Trimming took 0 bases from V and 9 from J, leaving 12 bases between them. Germline CDR1 LNHNV, CDR2 YYDKDF (reference sequence). The CDR3 contains 14 residues. The CDR3 protein is CATSRDPATAEQFF. CDR3 coding DNA: TGTGCCACCAGCAGAGATCCAGCAACCGCTGAGCAGTTCTTC.

This clonotype was picked up a small number of times. The chain carries TRBV2 and TRBJ1-6, with D maybe TRBD1 (6 bases). V was shortened by 11 bases and J by 7 bases, with 18 bases between the two germline ends. The CDR3 runs 14 residues. From germline, CDR1 is SNHLY and CDR2 FYNNEI. The CDR3 coding sequence is TGTGCCGGTCACCGGGACACCCTAAATTCACCCCTCCACTTT. This sequence encodes CAGHRDTLNSPLHF.

This clonotype was found a few times. The CDR3 nucleotides are TGTGCCAGCAGCGTAGACAGGACGACGGGGACCCAGTACTTC. It specifies CASSVDRTTGTQYF. The V gene is TRBV9, the J gene TRBJ2-5; TRBD1 might be the D (5 bases). The CDR3 is made up of 14 amino acids. Trimming took off 0 bases at V and 7 bases at J, with 13 bases between the two ends. Germline V gene sequence: CDR1 SGDLS, CDR2 YYNGEE.

The chain recombines TRBV20-1 with TRBJ1-2; 7 nucleotides align to TRBD1. Germline CDR1 reads DFQATT; CDR2 reads SNEGSKA (reference sequence). The CDR3 extends over 13 amino acids. Losses at the gene ends were 5 bases for V and 2 bases for J; bases not matched to a gene: 5. The CDR3 DNA sequence: TGCAGTGCTCACGACAGGGCCAACTATGGCTACACCTTC. It yields the protein CSAHDRANYGYTF.

This chain uses TRBV7-2 with TRBJ1-5; tentative D call: TRBD1 (6 bases). The CDR3 covers 14 residues. The V gene lost 4 bases and the J gene lost 1 base, with 8 bases spanning the gap. Per the germline V gene, CDR1 is SGHTA and CDR2 is FQGNSA. The CDR3: CASSSTGSNQPQHF. CDR3 coding DNA: TGTGCCAGCAGCTCGACAGGAAGCAATCAGCCCCAGCATTTT.

J is TRBJ2-1 and V is TRBV11-2; D is perhaps TRBD2 (6 bases). The CDR3 extends over 14 amino acids. The V gene's germline CDR1 is SGHAT and CDR2 FQNNGV. With 1 base removed from V and 7 bases from J, the gap between germline ends came to 11 bases. The CDR3 loop is CASSLGGILNEQFF. The CDR3 nucleotides are TGTGCCAGCAGCTTAGGCGGGATCTTGAATGAGCAGTTCTTC.

This clonotype turned up a few times. The rearrangement joins TRBV7-8 to TRBJ1-2; no clear D. Germline values: CDR1 SGHVS, CDR2 FQNEAQ. This CDR3 spans 14 amino acids. Between the trimmed V and J ends, which lost 4 bases and 6 bases, there was a span of 15 bases. The CDR3 loop is CASSSSATSDGYTF. The CDR3, as DNA: TGTGCCAGCAGCTCCTCGGCAACGAGCGATGGCTACACCTTC.